Below are 15 T cell receptor beta chains sequenced from a single sample in a study of cytomegalovirus exposure and HLA in healthy donors. The PCR was carried out with 60 Vbeta primers and 13 Jbeta primers. The protocol was immunoSEQ multiplex PCR, while the TCRdb copy is restricted to in-frame clones and leaves out a portion. The sample contains 120,000 to 150,000 clones, roughly 80% of which appear only once. Sequences were obtained from PBMCs. These receptors were taken from a woman in her forties in good health and CMV-seropositive.

The chain uses TRBV5-6 and TRBJ2-1; 8 nucleotides match TRBD1. The CDR3 loop spans 12 amino acids. V lost 4 bases to trimming and J lost 11 bases; unmatched junction nucleotides: 5. The germline V gene has CDR1 SGHDT and CDR2 YYEEEE. The CDR3 protein is CASSTDRAQQFF. The CDR3 coding sequence is TGTGCCAGCAGCACGGACAGGGCACAGCAGTTCTTC.

This chain uses TRBV29-1 with TRBJ2-1; D might be TRBD2 (5 bases). The CDR3 length is 11 residues. Per germline, CDR1 SQVTM and CDR2 ANQGSEA. CDR3 DNA sequence: TGCACCACCGGAGGCTACAATGAGCAGTTCTTC. Translation: CTTGGYNEQFF.

The J gene is TRBJ2-2, the V gene TRBV5-1, with 10 nucleotides matching TRBD1. CDR1 SGHRS and CDR2 YFSETQ come from the germline V gene. The CDR3 sequence is 16 residues long. Trimming cost V 4 bases and J 6 bases; bases outside gene matches: 9. The CDR3 nucleotides read TGCGCCAGCAGCCCGGGGACAGGGGCCTCCCCCGGGGAGCTGTTTTTT. This encodes CASSPGTGASPGELFF.

The chain has TRBV18 and TRBJ2-5; 12 nucleotides align to TRBD2. This CDR3 region has 19 residues. Germline CDR1 reads KGHSH; CDR2 reads LQKENI. V lost 0 bases to trimming and J lost 1 base; unmatched junction nucleotides: 9. DNA of the CDR3: TGTGCCAGCTCACCACCGCCTAGCGGGAGGGGATGGGGCCAAGAGACCCAGTACTTC. Amino acids: CASSPPPSGRGWGQETQYF. Using reference TRBV18 and TRBJ2-5 for the parts outside the CDR3, the full variable domain is NAGVMQNPRHLVRRRGQEARLRCSPMKGHSHVYWYRQLPEEGLKFMVYLQKENIIDESGMPKERFSAEFPKEGPSILRIQQVVRGDSAAYFCASSPPPSGRGWGQETQYFGPGTRLLVL.

CDR3 loop: CARPMAGLAGGPSSYEQYF. CDR3 coding DNA: TGTGCCAGACCCATGGCGGGACTAGCGGGAGGACCAAGCTCCTACGAGCAGTACTTC. The gene calls are TRBV2 and TRBJ2-7, with 15 bases matching TRBD2. The germline CDR1 and CDR2 sequences are SNHLY and FYNNEI. With 9 bases clipped from V and 0 bases from J, the junction kept 15 bases outside the gene matches. This CDR3 has 19 residues.

The chain is built from TRBV5-1 and TRBJ2-7, with 11 bases that match TRBD1. The CDR3 length is 15 residues. CDR1 and CDR2 from the germline V gene are SGHRS and YFSETQ. V was pared by 4 bases and J by 9 bases, with 12 bases of the junction left unmatched. The CDR3 here is CASSLGQGADKGQYF. In nucleotides, the CDR3 is TGCGCCAGCAGCCTCGGACAGGGGGCCGATAAGGGGCAGTACTTC.

The chain uses TRBV5-6 and TRBJ1-2, with D uncertain. With 0 bases removed from V and 1 base from J, the gap between germline ends came to 7 bases. This CDR3 region has 14 residues. CDR1 and CDR2 (germline): SGHDT, YYEEEE. CDR3 nucleotides: TGTGCCAGCAGCTTGGCCGGGTATAACTATGGCTACACCTTC. Its protein is CASSLAGYNYGYTF. Filled out from reference TRBV5-6 and TRBJ1-2, the complete variable domain reads DAGVTQSPTHLIKTRGQQVTLRCSPKSGHDTVSWYQQALGQGPQFIFQYYEEEERQRGNFPDRFSGHQFPNYSSELNVNALLLGDSALYLCASSLAGYNYGYTFGSGTRLTVV.

J is TRBJ1-2 and V is TRBV27, with TRBD1 as a possible D gene (6 bases). In germline, CDR1 is MNHEY, CDR2 SMNVEV (reference sequence). The CDR3 sequence is 14 residues long. Trimming removed 6 bases from V and 8 bases from J, with 19 bases in between. The CDR3 here is CASSLYRATGGYTF. CDR3 DNA sequence: TGTGCCAGCAGCCTATACAGGGCAACTGGCGGCTACACCTTC.

V is TRBV28 and J is TRBJ2-1, with TRBD2 identical over 8 bases. The V gene end was trimmed by 7 bases and the J gene end by 6 bases; junction bases not matched to a gene: 11. Looked up from germline, CDR1 is MDHEN and CDR2 is SYDVKM. This CDR3 is built from 15 residues. The CDR3 bases are TGTGCCAGCACCGAACCGGGACTAGGCCTCAATGAGCAGTTCTTC. Its translation is CASTEPGLGLNEQFF.

This CDR3 is CASSPRDRALNYGYTF. CDR3 in DNA: TGTGCCAGCTCACCAAGGGACAGGGCCCTTAACTATGGCTACACCTTC. The chain couples TRBV18 to TRBJ1-2; 9 bases agree with TRBD1. V gave up 2 bases and J gave up 1 base; unmatched junction bases: 5. The CDR3 runs 16 residues. Germline V gene data show CDR1 as KGHSH and CDR2 as LQKENI.

The rearrangement joins TRBV7-9 to TRBJ2-7; maybe TRBD2 (6 bases). Trimming removed 5 bases at V and 3 bases at J, with 11 bases between. Looked up from germline, CDR1 is SEHNR and CDR2 is FQNEAQ (reference sequence). CDR3 size: 13 residues. For the CDR3, the DNA is TGTGCCAGCAGCCCGGGACTGGGCTACGAGCAGTACTTC. Its translation is CASSPGLGYEQYF.

The V gene is TRBV7-3, the J gene TRBJ2-3; 8 bases fit TRBD1. J lost 7 bases, V lost 5 bases, and 11 bases had no gene match. This CDR3 has 15 amino acids. Per germline, CDR1 SGHTA and CDR2 FQGTGA. The CDR3: CASSGTPGGSHTQYF. CDR3 coding DNA: TGTGCCAGCAGCGGGACCCCAGGGGGCAGCCATACGCAGTATTTT.

V gene TRBV11-2 combines with J gene TRBJ2-5; the D gene is possibly TRBD2 (7 bases). This CDR3 has 15 amino acids. Between the trimmed V and J ends, which lost 5 bases and 5 bases, there was a span of 18 bases. The germline gives CDR1 SGHAT, CDR2 FQNNGV. The CDR3 sequence is CASSPRSGEGETQYF. In DNA, the CDR3 is TGTGCCAGCAGCCCCCGTTCAGGGGAGGGGGAGACCCAGTACTTC.

The V and J genes are TRBV18 and TRBJ1-5, with a tentative D call TRBD1 (6 bases). Germline CDR1 KGHSH, CDR2 LQKENI. Trimming left V 4 bases short and J 5 bases short, with 12 bases between. There are 14 residues in the CDR3. The CDR3 region has the DNA TGTGCCAGCTCACGGCAGGGGTCGGATCAGCCCCAGCATTTT. Its translation is CASSRQGSDQPQHF.

The J gene is TRBJ1-2, the V gene TRBV9, with 7 bases aligning to TRBD1. Germline-derived CDR1 and CDR2 are SGDLS and YYNGEE. Trimming cost V 3 bases and J 3 bases; bases outside gene matches: 8. The CDR3 length is 15 residues. The CDR3 DNA sequence: TGTGCCAGCAGCGAGGCCCTCACAGGGGACTATGGCTACACCTTC. It yields the protein CASSEALTGDYGYTF. The variable domain in full, completed from reference TRBV9 and TRBJ1-2, reads DSGVTQTPKHLITATGQRVTLRCSPRSGDLSVYWYQQSLDQGLQFLIQYYNGEERAKGNILERFSAQQFPDLHSELNLSSLELGDSALYFCASSEALTGDYGYTFGSGTRLTVV.